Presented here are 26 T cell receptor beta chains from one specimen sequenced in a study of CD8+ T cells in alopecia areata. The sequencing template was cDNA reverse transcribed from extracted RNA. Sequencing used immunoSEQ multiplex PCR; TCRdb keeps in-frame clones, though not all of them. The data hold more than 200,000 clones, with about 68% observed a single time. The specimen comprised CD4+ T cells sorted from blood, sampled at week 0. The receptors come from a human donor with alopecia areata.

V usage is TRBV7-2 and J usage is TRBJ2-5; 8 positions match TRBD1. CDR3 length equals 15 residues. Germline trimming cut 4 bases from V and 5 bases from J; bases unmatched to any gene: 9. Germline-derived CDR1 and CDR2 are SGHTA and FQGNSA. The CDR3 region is CASSSPRGRVETQYF. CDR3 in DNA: TGTGCCAGCAGCTCACCCAGGGGGCGCGTGGAGACCCAGTACTTC.

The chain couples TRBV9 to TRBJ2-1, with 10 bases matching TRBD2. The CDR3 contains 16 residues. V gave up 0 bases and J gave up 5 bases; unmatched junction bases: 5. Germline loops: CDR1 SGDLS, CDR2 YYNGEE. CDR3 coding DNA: TGTGCCAGCAGCGTAGACCTAGCGGGGGCCGACAATGAGCAGTTCTTC. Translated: CASSVDLAGADNEQFF.

CDR3 coding DNA: TGTGCCAGCAGCTTCTTAGGCACCCTCTCTGGGGCCAACGTCCTGACTTTC. Its protein product is CASSFLGTLSGANVLTF. V is TRBV5-6 and J is TRBJ2-6; no clear D. Deletions cut 2 bases from V and 0 bases from J, with 12 bases between. Germline V gives CDR1 SGHDT, CDR2 YYEEEE. There are 17 residues in the CDR3.

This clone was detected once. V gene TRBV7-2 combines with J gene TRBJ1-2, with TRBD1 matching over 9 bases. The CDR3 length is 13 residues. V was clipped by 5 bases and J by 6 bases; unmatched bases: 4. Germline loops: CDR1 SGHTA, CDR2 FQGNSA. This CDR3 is CASSPRTGDGYTF. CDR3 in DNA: TGTGCCAGCAGCCCCCGGACAGGGGATGGCTACACCTTC.

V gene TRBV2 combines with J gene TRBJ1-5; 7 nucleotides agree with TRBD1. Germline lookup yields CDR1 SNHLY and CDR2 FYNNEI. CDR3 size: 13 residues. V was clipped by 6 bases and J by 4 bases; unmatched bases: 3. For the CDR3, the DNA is TGTGCCAGCAGGGGACAGCCTAATCAGCCCCAGCATTTT. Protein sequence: CASRGQPNQPQHF.

CDR3 residues: CASSQESDRGTNSPLHF. The CDR3 DNA reads as TGCGCCAGCAGCCAAGAAAGCGACAGGGGGACGAATTCACCCCTCCACTTT. The chain is built from TRBV4-3 and TRBJ1-6; 9 bases agree with TRBD1. Germline lookup yields CDR1 LGHNA and CDR2 YSLEER. V shed 0 bases, J shed 7 bases, and the junction held 7 bases outside the gene matches. CDR3 length: 17 residues.

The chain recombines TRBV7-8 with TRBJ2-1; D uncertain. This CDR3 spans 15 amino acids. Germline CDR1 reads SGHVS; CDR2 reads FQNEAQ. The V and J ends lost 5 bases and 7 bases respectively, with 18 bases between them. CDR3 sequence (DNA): TGTGCCAGCAGCCTCGAACTCCGCCCCGGGAATGAGCAGTTCTTC. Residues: CASSLELRPGNEQFF.

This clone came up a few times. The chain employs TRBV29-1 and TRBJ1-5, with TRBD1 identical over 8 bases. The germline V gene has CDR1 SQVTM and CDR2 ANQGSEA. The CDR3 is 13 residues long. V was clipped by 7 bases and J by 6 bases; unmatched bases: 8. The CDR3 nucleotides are TGCAGCGCTCTCGGACAGGGCGGTCAGCCCCAGCATTTT. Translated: CSALGQGGQPQHF.

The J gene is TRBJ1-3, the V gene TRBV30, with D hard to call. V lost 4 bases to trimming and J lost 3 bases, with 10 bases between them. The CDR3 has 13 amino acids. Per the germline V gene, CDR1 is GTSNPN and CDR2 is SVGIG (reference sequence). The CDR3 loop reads CAWTSGNGNTIYF. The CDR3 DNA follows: TGTGCCTGGACCAGTGGCAATGGAAACACCATATATTTT.

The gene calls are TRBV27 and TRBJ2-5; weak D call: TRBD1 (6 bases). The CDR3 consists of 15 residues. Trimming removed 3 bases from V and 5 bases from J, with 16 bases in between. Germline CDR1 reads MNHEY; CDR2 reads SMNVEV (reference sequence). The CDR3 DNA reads TGTGCCAGCAGTTTCGATTCTAGGGGGTTGGAGACCCAGTACTTC. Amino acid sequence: CASSFDSRGLETQYF.

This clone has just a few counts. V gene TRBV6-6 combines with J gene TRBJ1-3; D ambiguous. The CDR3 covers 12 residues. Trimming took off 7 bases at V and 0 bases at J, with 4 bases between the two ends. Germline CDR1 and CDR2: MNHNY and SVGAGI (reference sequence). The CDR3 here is CASTNSGNTIYF. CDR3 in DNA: TGTGCCAGCACCAACTCTGGAAACACCATATATTTT.

Here the CDR3 reads CAWSVRQGYGYTF. CDR3 nucleotide sequence: TGTGCCTGGAGTGTACGACAGGGCTATGGCTACACCTTC. V usage is TRBV30 and J usage is TRBJ1-2; TRBD1 aligns across 7 bases. From germline, CDR1 is GTSNPN and CDR2 SVGIG (reference sequence). This CDR3 is built from 13 residues. V shed 0 bases and J 4 bases; nucleotides not matched to a gene: 2.

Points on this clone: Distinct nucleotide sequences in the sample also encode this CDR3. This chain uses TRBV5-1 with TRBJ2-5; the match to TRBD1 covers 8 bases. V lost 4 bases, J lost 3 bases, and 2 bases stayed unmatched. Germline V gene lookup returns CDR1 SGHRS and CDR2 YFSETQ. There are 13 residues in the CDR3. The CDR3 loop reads CASSLTGEETQYF. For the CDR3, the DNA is TGCGCCAGCAGCCTGACAGGGGAAGAGACCCAGTACTTC.

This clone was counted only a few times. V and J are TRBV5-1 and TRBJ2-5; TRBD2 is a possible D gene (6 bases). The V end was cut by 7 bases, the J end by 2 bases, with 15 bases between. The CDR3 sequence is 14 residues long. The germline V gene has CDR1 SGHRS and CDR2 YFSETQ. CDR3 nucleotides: TGCGCCAGCTTTCCCGGGGGACCACAAGAGACCCAGTACTTC. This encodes CASFPGGPQETQYF.

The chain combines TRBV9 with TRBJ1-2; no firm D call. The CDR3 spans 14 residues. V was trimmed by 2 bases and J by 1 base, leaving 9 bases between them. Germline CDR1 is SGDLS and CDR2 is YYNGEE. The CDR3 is CASSVGPGNYGYTF. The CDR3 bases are TGTGCCAGCAGCGTCGGACCGGGTAACTATGGCTACACCTTC.

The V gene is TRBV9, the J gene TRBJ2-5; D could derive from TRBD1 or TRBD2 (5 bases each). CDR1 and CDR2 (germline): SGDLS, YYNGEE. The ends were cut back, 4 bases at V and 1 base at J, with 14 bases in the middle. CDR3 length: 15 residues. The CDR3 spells CASSQGPTFQETQYF. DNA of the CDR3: TGTGCCAGCAGCCAGGGACCAACCTTCCAAGAGACCCAGTACTTC.

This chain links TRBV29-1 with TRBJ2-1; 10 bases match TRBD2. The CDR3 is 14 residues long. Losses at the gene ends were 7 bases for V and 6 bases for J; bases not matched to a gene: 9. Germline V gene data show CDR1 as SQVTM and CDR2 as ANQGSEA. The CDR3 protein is CSALRSGGFNEQFF. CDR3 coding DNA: TGCAGCGCCCTCCGTAGCGGGGGGTTCAATGAGCAGTTCTTC.

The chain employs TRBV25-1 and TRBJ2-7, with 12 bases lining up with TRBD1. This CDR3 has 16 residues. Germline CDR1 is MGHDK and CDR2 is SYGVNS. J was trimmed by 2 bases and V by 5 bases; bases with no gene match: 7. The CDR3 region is CASSSPRDRGPYEQYF. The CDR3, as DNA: TGTGCCAGCAGTTCCCCGAGGGACAGGGGGCCCTACGAGCAGTACTTC.

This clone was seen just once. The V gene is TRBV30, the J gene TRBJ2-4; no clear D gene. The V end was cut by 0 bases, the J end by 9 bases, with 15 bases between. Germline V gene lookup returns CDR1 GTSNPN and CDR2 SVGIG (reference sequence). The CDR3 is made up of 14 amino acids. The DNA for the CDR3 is TGTGCCTGGAGTGTAGCAGGTCTAAGGAGCATTCAGTACTTC. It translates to CAWSVAGLRSIQYF.

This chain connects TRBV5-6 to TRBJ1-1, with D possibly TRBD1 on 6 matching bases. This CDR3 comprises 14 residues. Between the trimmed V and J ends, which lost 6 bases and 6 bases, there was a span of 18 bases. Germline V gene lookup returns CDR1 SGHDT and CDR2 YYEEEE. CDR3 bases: TGTGCCAGCACCCAAACTTTGGGGGCGGCTGAAGCTTTCTTT. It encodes CASTQTLGAAEAFF.

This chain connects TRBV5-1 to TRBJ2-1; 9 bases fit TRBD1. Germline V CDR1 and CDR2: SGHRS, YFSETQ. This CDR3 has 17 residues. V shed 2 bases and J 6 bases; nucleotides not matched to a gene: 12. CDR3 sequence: CASSFGPAGQGPNEQFF. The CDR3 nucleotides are TGCGCCAGCAGCTTCGGCCCGGCGGGACAGGGCCCCAATGAGCAGTTCTTC.

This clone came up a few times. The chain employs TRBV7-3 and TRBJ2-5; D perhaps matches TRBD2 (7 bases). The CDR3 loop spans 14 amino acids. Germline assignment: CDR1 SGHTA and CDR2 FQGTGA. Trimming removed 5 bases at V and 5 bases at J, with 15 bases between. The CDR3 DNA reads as TGTGCCAGCAGCCCCGGGGGGCCTCCGGAGACCCAGTACTTC. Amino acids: CASSPGGPPETQYF. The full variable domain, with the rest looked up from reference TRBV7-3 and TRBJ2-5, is GAGVSQTPSNKVTEKGKYVELRCDPISGHTALYWYRQSLGQGPEFLIYFQGTGAADDSGLPNDRFFAVRPEGSVSTLKIQRTERGDSAVYLCASSPGGPPETQYFGPGTRLLVL.

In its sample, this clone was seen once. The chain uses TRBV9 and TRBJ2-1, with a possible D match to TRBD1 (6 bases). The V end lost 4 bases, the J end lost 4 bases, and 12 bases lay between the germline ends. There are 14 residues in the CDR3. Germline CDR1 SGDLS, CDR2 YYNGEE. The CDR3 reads CASSPRGQYNEQFF. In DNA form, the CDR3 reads TGTGCCAGCAGCCCCCGGGGACAATACAATGAGCAGTTCTTC.

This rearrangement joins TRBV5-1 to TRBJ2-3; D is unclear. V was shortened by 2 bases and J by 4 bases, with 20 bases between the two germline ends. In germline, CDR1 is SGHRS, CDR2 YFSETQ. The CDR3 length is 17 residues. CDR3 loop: CASSFSFRARVADTQYF. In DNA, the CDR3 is TGCGCCAGCAGCTTTAGTTTTAGGGCTAGGGTCGCAGATACGCAGTATTTT. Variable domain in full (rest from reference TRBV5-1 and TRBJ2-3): KAGVTQTPRYLIKTRGQQVTLSCSPISGHRSVSWYQQTPGQGLQFLFEYFSETQRNKGNFPGRFSGRQFSNSRSEMNVSTLELGDSALYLCASSFSFRARVADTQYFGPGTRLTVL.

The CDR3 sequence is CASSIDRGYEQYF. The DNA for the CDR3 is TGTGCCAGCAGTATCGACAGGGGCTACGAGCAGTACTTC. This chain uses TRBV6-5 with TRBJ2-7, with 8 bases identical to TRBD1. The CDR3 extends over 13 amino acids. Germline trimming cut 5 bases from V and 3 bases from J; bases unmatched to any gene: 3. Per germline, CDR1 MNHEY and CDR2 SVGAGI.

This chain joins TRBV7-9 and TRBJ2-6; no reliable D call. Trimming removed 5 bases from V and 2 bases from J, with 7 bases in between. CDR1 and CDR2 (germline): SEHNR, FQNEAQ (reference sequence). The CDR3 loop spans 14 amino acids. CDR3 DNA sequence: TGTGCCAGCAGCGTCGCGGCTGGGGCCAACGTCCTGACTTTC. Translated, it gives CASSVAAGANVLTF.